These 30 T cell receptor beta chains were sequenced from one sample in a study of CD4 T cells in relation to SARS-CoV-2 and coronaviruses. Some clones are missing from TCRdb's copy, which holds only in-frame ones; the method was immunoSEQ multiplex PCR. The sample holds tens of thousands of clones, just over 75% seen once. Which antigens these TCRs recognize remains unknown. The sequencing sample was made of memory CD4+ T cells from PBMCs, cultured in vitro. The source of these receptors is an adult with COVID-19.

The genes are TRBV28 and TRBJ2-3; the D is unclear. V lost 7 bases to trimming and J lost 0 bases, with 11 bases between them. CDR3 length: 14 amino acids. Germline CDR1 reads MDHEN; CDR2 reads SYDVKM. CDR3 DNA sequence: TGTGCCAGCAAGTTTCTCTCTAGCACAGATACGCAGTATTTT. Protein: CASKFLSSTDTQYF.

This clone has a handful of counts. The chain is built from TRBV5-1 and TRBJ2-1; the D call may be TRBD1 or TRBD2 (5 bases each). The germline V gene encodes CDR1 SGHRS and CDR2 YFSETQ. The CDR3 has 14 amino acids. V was pared by 4 bases and J by 8 bases, with 16 bases between. CDR3 in amino acids: CASSGATRHDEQFF. The CDR3 coding sequence is TGCGCCAGCAGCGGGGCCACTAGGCACGATGAGCAGTTCTTC.

The rearrangement links TRBV29-1 to TRBJ2-1; 9 bases are shared with TRBD2. V lost 7 bases, J lost 4 bases, and 5 bases stayed unmatched. Germline V gives CDR1 SQVTM, CDR2 ANQGSEA. The CDR3 is made up of 13 amino acids. CDR3: CSGGAGGYNEQFF. CDR3 DNA sequence: TGCAGCGGCGGCGCGGGAGGGTACAATGAGCAGTTCTTC.

Only a few counts were recorded for this clone. The rearrangement uses TRBV27 and TRBJ2-2; the D is unclear. CDR1 and CDR2 from the germline V gene are MNHEY and SMNVEV (reference sequence). Trimming removed 8 bases from V and 6 bases from J, with 19 bases in between. The CDR3 consists of 15 residues. The CDR3 sequence: CASAPSYSWAGELFF. The DNA for the CDR3 is TGTGCCAGCGCGCCCTCCTATTCCTGGGCCGGGGAGCTGTTTTTT.

The chain carries TRBV9 and TRBJ2-1; D tentatively reads TRBD1 or TRBD2 (5 bases each). Per germline, CDR1 SGDLS and CDR2 YYNGEE. The V end was cut by 2 bases, the J end by 5 bases, with 11 bases between. This CDR3 spans 14 amino acids. In DNA form, the CDR3 reads TGTGCCAGCAGCGTCTCAGGGAGACACAATGAGCAGTTCTTC. Translated, it gives CASSVSGRHNEQFF.

This chain connects TRBV6-4 to TRBJ2-1, with 8 bases lining up with TRBD2. Germline trimming cut 0 bases from V and 4 bases from J; bases unmatched to any gene: 2. Germline V lookup: CDR1 MRHNA, CDR2 SNTAGT. This CDR3 is built from 15 residues. The CDR3, as DNA: TGTGCCAGCAGTGACTCGGCTAGCGGGTACAATGAGCAGTTCTTC. Its translation: CASSDSASGYNEQFF.

The CDR3 spells CASSLALGGVGTDTQYF. In DNA form, the CDR3 reads TGTGCCAGCAGCTTAGCTCTCGGGGGCGTCGGCACAGATACGCAGTATTTT. The rearrangement joins TRBV7-9 to TRBJ2-3, with D perhaps given as TRBD1 or TRBD2 (6 bases each). Trimming took 0 bases from V and 1 from J, leaving 14 bases between them. Per germline, CDR1 SEHNR and CDR2 FQNEAQ (reference sequence). The CDR3 has 17 amino acids.

The chain couples TRBV9 to TRBJ1-4, with 8 bases identical to TRBD1. Germline CDR1 reads SGDLS; CDR2 reads YYNGEE. Trimming removed 4 bases from V and 8 bases from J; junction bases left unmatched: 10. The CDR3 sequence is 15 residues long. CDR3 nucleotides: TGTGCCAGCAGCCCGGGGACAGGATCAAGCGAAAAACTGTTTTTT. Translated: CASSPGTGSSEKLFF.

The gene calls are TRBV20-1 and TRBJ2-3; no definite D call. The germline V gene encodes CDR1 DFQATT and CDR2 SNEGSKA (reference sequence). The CDR3 has 11 amino acids. Trimming removed 2 bases at V and 6 bases at J, with 6 bases between. DNA of the CDR3: TGCAGTGCTAGAAATCCGGATACGCAGTATTTT. Translation gives CSARNPDTQYF.

The count of this clone is one. The chain joins TRBV6-5 to TRBJ2-5; no definite D call. Germline CDR1 is MNHEY and CDR2 is SVGAGI. Trimming removed 5 bases at V and 0 bases at J, with 7 bases between. The CDR3 length is 13 residues. CDR3 bases: TGTGCCAGCAGTCAATATTACCAAGAGACCCAGTACTTC. Translating gives CASSQYYQETQYF.

The rearrangement links TRBV25-1 to TRBJ2-1; 7 bases line up with TRBD1. Losses at the gene ends were 3 bases for V and 0 bases for J; bases not matched to a gene: 11. The CDR3 extends over 18 amino acids. The germline gives CDR1 MGHDK, CDR2 SYGVNS. CDR3 sequence reads: CASSDPPDRTHSYNEQFF. CDR3 bases: TGTGCCAGCAGTGATCCCCCGGACAGGACCCACTCCTACAATGAGCAGTTCTTC.

J is TRBJ2-2 and V is TRBV30, with unresolved D. The CDR3 loop spans 14 amino acids. V shed 5 bases and J shed 1 base, with 11 bases lying between them. Germline V gene data show CDR1 as GTSNPN and CDR2 as SVGIG (reference sequence). CDR3 sequence reads: CAWESGGNTGELFF. The CDR3 DNA reads as TGTGCCTGGGAGTCTGGCGGGAACACCGGGGAGCTGTTTTTT.

This clone was observed once. This rearrangement joins TRBV28 to TRBJ1-1, with no clear D. The CDR3 has 15 residues. Trimming stripped 6 bases from V and 0 bases from J, with 14 bases between. Germline loops: CDR1 MDHEN, CDR2 SYDVKM. The CDR3 DNA reads TGTGCCAGCAGCTCCCTGGTGGTGGTGAACACTGAAGCTTTCTTT. This sequence encodes CASSSLVVVNTEAFF.

V and J are TRBV7-2 and TRBJ1-5; D is unresolved. The V gene's germline CDR1 is SGHTA and CDR2 FQGNSA. The V end was cut by 0 bases, the J end by 7 bases, with 7 bases between. The CDR3 sequence is 13 residues long. The CDR3 nucleotides are TGTGCCAGCAGCTTAGCTGGGTTCCAGCCCCAGCATTTT. Its protein is CASSLAGFQPQHF.

The chain joins TRBV28 to TRBJ2-7, with a possible D match to TRBD2 (7 bases). There are 12 residues in the CDR3. V shed 8 bases and J shed 6 bases, with 14 bases lying between them. Germline assignment: CDR1 MDHEN and CDR2 SYDVKM. The DNA of the CDR3 is TGTGCCAGCGGGAGGGGGTTCGGCGAGCAGTACTTC. Protein sequence: CASGRGFGEQYF.

This clone is a singleton in its sample. The chain is built from TRBV12-3 or TRBV12-4 and TRBJ1-5, with a tentative D call TRBD1 (5 bases). V shed 5 bases and J shed 6 bases, with 8 bases lying between them. The CDR3 spans 12 residues. The CDR3 bases are TGTGCCAGCAGTCCAGGGAGTCAGCCCCAGCATTTT. Translating gives CASSPGSQPQHF.

CDR3 protein: CASSPTRTRSWDPGELFF. In nucleotides, the CDR3 is TGTGCCAGCTCACCAACCAGGACTAGATCATGGGACCCCGGGGAGCTGTTTTTT. This rearrangement joins TRBV18 to TRBJ2-2; 7 bases are a match to TRBD2. The trim removed 2 bases at V and 6 bases at J, leaving 15 bases unmatched. CDR1 is KGHSH and CDR2 is LQKENI in the germline V gene. This CDR3 has 18 residues.

The chain recombines TRBV7-2 with TRBJ2-3; possible D gene TRBD2, 6 bases. V was clipped by 5 bases and J by 9 bases, with 12 bases between them. Germline V gives CDR1 SGHTA, CDR2 FQGNSA. The CDR3 is 12 residues long. The CDR3 bases are TGTGCCAGCAGCCGCCCGGGAGAGACGCAGTATTTT. Protein: CASSRPGETQYF.

V is TRBV5-1 and J is TRBJ2-1; 7 bases fit TRBD1. The germline V gene has CDR1 SGHRS and CDR2 YFSETQ. The CDR3 totals 15 residues. V lost 8 bases and J lost 4; bases outside the gene matches: 12. The chain's CDR3 is CARVKARTGYNEQFF. The DNA of the CDR3 is TGCGCCAGGGTAAAAGCCCGGACAGGATACAATGAGCAGTTCTTC.

This chain connects TRBV5-4 to TRBJ2-7; maybe TRBD2 (5 bases). Per germline, CDR1 SGHNT and CDR2 YYREEE (reference sequence). There are 14 residues in the CDR3. V gave up 0 bases and J gave up 2 bases, with 9 bases separating them. The CDR3: CASSLGGPTYEQYF. The CDR3 DNA sequence: TGTGCCAGCAGCTTGGGAGGGCCGACCTACGAGCAGTACTTC.

The chain combines TRBV7-9 with TRBJ1-2; 10 bases match TRBD1. The CDR3 is 14 residues long. With 5 bases clipped from V and 3 bases from J, the junction kept 3 bases outside the gene matches. Looked up from germline, CDR1 is SEHNR and CDR2 is FQNEAQ (reference sequence). The CDR3 sequence: CASSLGQGHYGYTF. CDR3 sequence (DNA): TGTGCCAGCAGCCTGGGACAGGGGCACTATGGCTACACCTTC.

V usage is TRBV3-1 (or the pseudogene TRBV3-2) and J usage is TRBJ2-1; unclear D gene. The V and J ends lost 3 bases and 9 bases respectively, with 12 bases between them. The germline V gene has CDR1 LGHDT and CDR2 YNNKEL (reference sequence). This CDR3 has 13 residues. For the CDR3, the DNA is TGTGCCAGCAGCCAGGGGTCCGGGCTTGAGCAGTTCTTC. It specifies CASSQGSGLEQFF.

The chain is built from TRBV6-2 or TRBV6-3 and TRBJ2-5, with D tentatively TRBD2 (6 bases). The germline CDR1 and CDR2 sequences are MNHEY and SVGEGT. CDR3 length equals 15 residues. V lost 7 bases, J lost 5 bases, and 20 bases lay in between. CDR3 bases: TGTGCCAGCACCCCTGGGAGGCTTGGCTGGGAGACCCAGTACTTC. Its translation is CASTPGRLGWETQYF.

The CDR3 here is CASANGGQDEQYF. In nucleotides, the CDR3 is TGTGCCAGCGCCAACGGGGGGCAGGACGAGCAGTACTTC. The chain joins TRBV5-4 to TRBJ2-7, with a weak D call TRBD2 (7 bases). The CDR3 consists of 13 residues. V lost 7 bases and J lost 5, with 16 bases in between. In germline, CDR1 is SGHNT, CDR2 YYREEE (reference sequence).

The chain uses TRBV19 and TRBJ2-3, with 9 bases lining up with TRBD2. CDR3 length: 16 residues. CDR1 LNHDA and CDR2 SQIVND come from the germline V gene (reference sequence). The J segment lost 3 bases and the V segment lost 4 bases, leaving 8 bases of the junction unmatched. CDR3 in DNA: TGTGCCAGTAGTAACCGAGCGGGAGGATTTACAGATACGCAGTATTTT. Its protein product is CASSNRAGGFTDTQYF.

This clone was detected a few times. This sequence joins TRBV11-2 and TRBJ1-1, with D perhaps TRBD1 (5 bases). In germline, CDR1 is SGHAT, CDR2 FQNNGV. The V gene lost 4 bases and the J gene lost 4 bases, with 16 bases spanning the gap. CDR3 size: 15 residues. The CDR3 DNA reads TGTGCCAGCAGCTCCCGTTTGGGGGGTAGCACTGAAGCTTTCTTT. Translation gives CASSSRLGGSTEAFF.

The rearrangement joins TRBV29-1 to TRBJ2-7, with TRBD1 matching over 10 bases. The germline V gene encodes CDR1 SQVTM and CDR2 ANQGSEA. The length of the CDR3 is 14 residues. V lost 4 bases and J lost 4; bases outside the gene matches: 7. CDR3 in amino acids: CSVVGGQGGYEQYF. CDR3 bases: TGCAGCGTTGTCGGAGGACAGGGGGGTTACGAGCAGTACTTC.

CDR3 in amino acids: CASSASRDTEAFF. For the CDR3, the DNA is TGTGCCAGCAGCGCATCCAGGGACACTGAAGCTTTCTTT. The chain joins TRBV7-3 to TRBJ1-1, with a possible D match to TRBD1 (5 bases). Germline V gives CDR1 SGHTA, CDR2 FQGTGA. The V end was cut by 5 bases, the J end by 3 bases, with 10 bases between. The CDR3 length is 13 residues.

The chain links TRBV2 to TRBJ2-1, with D perhaps TRBD2 (7 bases). CDR1 is SNHLY, CDR2 FYNNEI, per germline. V dropped 4 bases and J dropped 9 bases, with 13 bases sitting between them. The CDR3 has 13 residues. The DNA for the CDR3 is TGTGCCAGCAGTGTGAGGGGGAGGGGTGAGCAGTTCTTC. It specifies CASSVRGRGEQFF.

The chain recombines TRBV7-9 with TRBJ2-7; 8 bases align to TRBD1. The CDR3 is 14 residues long. V trimming: 4 bases; J trimming: 5 bases; junction bases outside the gene matches: 7. CDR1 SEHNR and CDR2 FQNEAQ come from the germline V gene (reference sequence). The CDR3 region has the DNA TGTGCCAGCAGCTCCCCGACAGGGGTAAACGAGCAGTACTTC. This encodes CASSSPTGVNEQYF. Variable domain in full (rest from reference TRBV7-9 and TRBJ2-7): DTGVSQNPRHKITKRGQNVTFRCDPISEHNRLYWYRQTLGQGPEFLTYFQNEAQLEKSRLLSDRFSAERPKGSFSTLEIQRTEQGDSAMYLCASSSPTGVNEQYFGPGTRLTVT.